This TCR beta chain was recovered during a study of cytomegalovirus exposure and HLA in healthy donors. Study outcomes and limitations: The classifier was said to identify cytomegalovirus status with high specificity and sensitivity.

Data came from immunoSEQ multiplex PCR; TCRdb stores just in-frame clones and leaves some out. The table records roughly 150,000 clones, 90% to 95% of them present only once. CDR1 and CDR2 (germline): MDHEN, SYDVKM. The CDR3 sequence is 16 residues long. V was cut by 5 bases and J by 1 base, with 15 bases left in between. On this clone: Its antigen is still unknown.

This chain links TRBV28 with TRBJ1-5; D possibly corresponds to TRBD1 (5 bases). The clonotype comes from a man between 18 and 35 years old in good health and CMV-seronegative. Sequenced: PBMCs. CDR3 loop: CASSLIGAGSNQPQHF. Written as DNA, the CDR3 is TGTGCCAGCAGTCTTATAGGGGCCGGGAGCAATCAGCCCCAGCATTTT.